This is a list of T cell receptor beta chains from one sample in a study of T cells in Graves' hyperthyroidism and ophthalmopathy. Using its own MiXCR run on the multiplex PCR reads, TCRdb lists one record per CDR3 protein. The sample lists roughly 300,000 distinct CDR3 sequences; around a sixth were seen once. What was sequenced was blood. These receptors all stem from a woman aged 45-65 years with Graves' hyperthyroidism. Both conserved end residues are part of each CDR3. Each record gives: CDR3 protein, V gene, clone size, J gene. Not every row has a clone size; where given, it reads once, few, many or a size class.

CASSLGTPYNEQFF,TRBV7-8,.,TRBJ2-1
CASSLQAGQDTQYF,TRBV27,.,TRBJ2-3
CASSWLFTGGGNTGELFF,TRBV7-8,.,TRBJ2-2
CASSLSGAIPRELFF,TRBV12-3/TRBV12-4,many,TRBJ2-2
CASSLVVGGTEAFF,TRBV7-8,.,TRBJ1-1
CSARNTGNTEAFF,TRBV20-1,.,TRBJ1-1
CAREPTGGDYGYTF,TRBV2,many,TRBJ1-2
CASSPNMDEQFF,TRBV5-1,.,TRBJ2-1
CSVRQGGGTEAFF,TRBV29-1,.,TRBJ1-1
CASSSRGQGKNEKLLF,TRBV27,.,TRBJ1-4
CASSFLSGELFF,TRBV7-6,few,TRBJ2-2
CASSRRLRQGEDEKLFF,TRBV5-1,.,TRBJ1-4
CASSYYREETQYF,TRBV6-2/TRBV6-3,few,TRBJ2-5
CSVLDSQETQYF,TRBV20-1,few,TRBJ2-5
CASSLAGGSGYERYF,TRBV28,.,TRBJ2-7
CSARSGTGTGELFF,TRBV20-1,.,TRBJ2-2
CASSLAGVTGELFF,TRBV7-8,.,TRBJ2-2
CASSFTGADGYTF,TRBV28,.,TRBJ1-2
CASRSDRGLSQPQHF,TRBV28,.,TRBJ1-5
CASSPGREFYNEQFF,TRBV18,few,TRBJ2-1
CSARDPQGLTAGNEQFF,TRBV20-1,.,TRBJ2-1
CAGSYSISYNEQFF,TRBV6-5,many,TRBJ2-1
CASSSTGAPYEQYF,TRBV28,many,TRBJ2-7
CASSMVLRDTQYF,TRBV19,few,TRBJ2-3
CASSLGTGGEQYF,TRBV5-6,few,TRBJ2-7
CASSAGTENRPQHF,TRBV9,.,TRBJ1-5
CASSPVTSRSNEQFF,TRBV7-2,few,TRBJ2-1
CASSELGQGQGGEKLFF,TRBV25-1,.,TRBJ1-4
CASTQAAGQGSEQFF,TRBV5-5,many,TRBJ2-1
CATQEPQGKGGNEQFF,TRBV10-3,few,TRBJ2-1
CASSVEPGQYNEQFF,TRBV9,few,TRBJ2-1
CASSLGLAGGGYNEQFF,TRBV11-1,many,TRBJ2-1
CASSPWDEQFF,TRBV7-9,many,TRBJ2-1
CASSTTDTDTQYF,TRBV5-1,many,TRBJ2-3
CASSIFESGDTEAFF,TRBV19,few,TRBJ1-1
CASSLDTGQIGELFF,TRBV5-1,.,TRBJ2-2
CASSIQDSNQPQHF,TRBV19,.,TRBJ1-5
CASSRAMGGLAGNNEQFF,TRBV27,.,TRBJ2-1
CASRHPGLNTGELFF,TRBV2,.,TRBJ2-2
CATSDYRGGRDTEAFF,TRBV24-1,.,TRBJ1-1
CASSLPGDNEQFF,TRBV6-1,many,TRBJ2-1
CASSQVFGQETQYF,TRBV3-1,.,TRBJ2-5
CASIIFWDRPSEQYF,TRBV2,many,TRBJ2-7
CASSPGPIEGYTF,TRBV27,.,TRBJ1-2
CASSLDGFGGESSGNTIYF,TRBV7-9,.,TRBJ1-3
CASSLTHPGGWNDTQYF,TRBV7-3,.,TRBJ2-3
CASSSVNPVYNEQFF,TRBV5-1,.,TRBJ2-1
CASSQDSASGFTDTQYF,TRBV4-2,few,TRBJ2-3
CSVTRGGQETQYF,TRBV29-1,many,TRBJ2-5
CASSAAISSYNSPLHF,TRBV9,few,TRBJ1-6
CASSLAPGFTDTQYF,TRBV5-1,few,TRBJ2-3
CASSQDRGSGRAVWSSEQFF,TRBV3-1,.,TRBJ2-1
CASSPLEGSYNEQFF,TRBV28,many,TRBJ2-1
CASSQGSGTSTDTQYF,TRBV3-1,many,TRBJ2-3
CASSSWGQVGTEAFF,TRBV5-1,few,TRBJ1-1
CASSYQVGQTNPPGANVLTF,TRBV6-5,.,TRBJ2-6
CASSLGTGEEAFF,TRBV5-1,.,TRBJ1-1
CASSGTSGGYTGELFF,TRBV3-1,.,TRBJ2-2
CASSLYASGGIYNEQFF,TRBV7-6,many,TRBJ2-1